This paragraph reports one TCR beta chain. These data are taken from a study of blood T cell repertoires in COVID-19. Background on the study: The United States, Italy and Spain supplied acute and convalescent COVID-19 samples. From T cells, B-cell-depleted T cells, or PBMCs came the material, which was cDNA or gDNA.

Under the authors' procedure: Researchers report that nucleated cell counts were estimated from reference gene primer amplification. Libraries were prepared by immunoSEQ multiplex PCR; TCRdb keeps only in-frame clonotypes and omits some of them. V, J and clone size were drawn from that table, and D and trimming were deduced from the DNA. Of approximately 250,000 clones listed, approximately 85% were seen once; the top ten hold 4%. The CDR3 has 20 amino acids. CDR1 and CDR2 from the germline V gene are SGHTA and FQGNSA. V was clipped by 0 bases and J by 0 bases, with 20 bases between them. The origin of this receptor is a man aged 45-60 years with acute or convalescent COVID-19. The genes are TRBV7-2 and TRBJ1-4; D possibly corresponds to TRBD1 (5 bases). The sample consisted of peripheral blood. CDR3 amino acids: CASSLAVSQGARATNEKLFF. In nucleotides, the CDR3 is TGTGCCAGCAGCTTAGCGGTCAGCCAGGGCGCTCGGGCAACTAATGAAAAACTGTTTTTT.